This is a list of T cell receptor beta chains from one sample in a study of cytomegalovirus exposure and HLA in healthy donors. Clones were sequenced by immunoSEQ multiplex PCR, and TCRdb holds only the in-frame ones, with some missing. The sample holds around 94,000 clones, over 65% seen once. Sequences were obtained from PBMCs. Receptors were obtained from a man aged 35-49 years in good health and CMV-seronegative. Both conserved end residues are part of each CDR3. D genes are given only for firm matches. Rows may omit the clone size; those that give it use once, few, many or a size class.

j_gene,d_gene,abundance,v_gene,len,CDR3aa,CDR3nt
TRBJ1-2,TRBD1,few,TRBV4-3,13,CASSPRDRGGYTF,TGCGCCAGCAGCCCCCGGGACAGGGGTGGCTACACCTTC
TRBJ2-2,.,.,TRBV4-3,14,CASSQVGDTGELFF,TGCGCCAGCAGCCAAGTGGGCGACACCGGGGAGCTGTTTTTT
TRBJ1-2,.,.,TRBV18,13,CASSPREGDGYTF,TGTGCCAGCTCACCACGCGAAGGGGATGGCTACACCTTC
TRBJ2-4,TRBD2,.,TRBV7-2,15,CASSPFGGGADIQYF,TGTGCCAGCAGCCCCTTTGGCGGGGGGGCGGACATTCAGTACTTC
TRBJ2-7,.,.,TRBV5-1,15,CASSLGPGWGHEQYF,TGCGCCAGCAGCTTGGGCCCCGGATGGGGGCACGAGCAGTACTTC
TRBJ2-3,.,.,TRBV30,13,CAWTSRGDDTQYF,TGTGCCTGGACCTCTCGGGGAGATGATACGCAGTATTTT
TRBJ2-2,.,.,TRBV7-8,15,CASSPGLANTGELFF,TGTGCCAGCAGCCCGGGACTGGCGAACACCGGGGAGCTGTTTTTT
TRBJ2-7,.,.,TRBV11-2,14,CASSLEIQGLEQYF,TGTGCCAGCAGCTTAGAAATACAGGGTTTGGAGCAGTACTTC
TRBJ2-1,TRBD2,.,TRBV19,15,CATGTSGLAYNEQFF,TGTGCCACAGGGACTAGCGGGCTCGCCTACAATGAGCAGTTCTTC
TRBJ2-7,TRBD1,.,TRBV7-9,13,CASSLDRPYEQYF,TGTGCCAGCAGCCTGGACAGGCCCTACGAGCAGTACTTC
TRBJ2-2,TRBD2,.,TRBV15,16,CATSLFMGEGTGELFF,TGTGCCACCAGCCTCTTCATGGGGGAGGGGACCGGGGAGCTGTTTTTT
TRBJ2-7,TRBD2,.,TRBV2,15,CASSEIRGGQNEQYF,TGTGCCAGCAGTGAAATCCGGGGGGGGCAAAACGAGCAGTACTTC
TRBJ1-1,TRBD1,.,TRBV30,14,CAWSVSDRGTEAFF,TGTGCCTGGAGTGTAAGTGACAGGGGCACTGAAGCTTTCTTT
TRBJ2-3,TRBD1,.,TRBV5-1,15,CASSLNRQGADTQYF,TGCGCCAGCAGCTTGAATCGGCAGGGGGCAGATACGCAGTATTTT
TRBJ1-1,.,.,TRBV2,18,CASNLDRLMTGMNTEAFF,TGTGCCAGCAATCTAGATAGGCTGATGACAGGTATGAACACTGAAGCTTTCTTT
TRBJ1-5,.,.,TRBV19,16,CASSIVWRQNNQPQHF,TGTGCCAGTAGTATAGTTTGGAGACAGAACAATCAGCCCCAGCATTTT
TRBJ1-1,.,.,TRBV6-6,16,CASSYWDAVGHTEAFF,TGTGCCAGCAGTTACTGGGATGCAGTGGGGCACACTGAAGCTTTCTTT
TRBJ2-2,TRBD1,.,TRBV27,17,CASRKLVTGGGDGELFF,TGTGCCAGCAGGAAATTAGTTACAGGGGGCGGCGACGGGGAGCTGTTTTTT
TRBJ2-5,TRBD2,few,TRBV7-6,15,CASFAGGRGRETQYF,TGTGCCAGCTTTGCGGGGGGGCGTGGTCGCGAGACCCAGTACTTC
TRBJ1-4,.,.,TRBV11-2,14,CASSFSIEKEKLFF,TGTGCCAGCAGCTTTTCTATCGAAAAGGAAAAACTGTTTTTT
TRBJ1-1,TRBD1,.,TRBV2,16,CASSQTRQGTNTEAFF,TGTGCCAGCAGTCAGACGAGACAGGGGACGAACACTGAAGCTTTCTTT
TRBJ2-7,TRBD1,.,TRBV19,17,CASSIARDRGEAYEQYF,TGTGCCAGTAGTATAGCCCGGGACAGGGGGGAGGCCTACGAGCAGTACTTC
TRBJ1-1,TRBD1,.,TRBV5-1,16,CASSFEGQGAGTEAFF,TGCGCCAGCAGCTTCGAGGGACAGGGGGCGGGGACTGAAGCTTTCTTT
TRBJ2-3,.,few,TRBV6-1,16,CASSGGRQGRTDTQYF,TGTGCCAGCAGTGGGGGCAGGCAAGGACGGACAGATACGCAGTATTTT
TRBJ1-5,.,.,TRBV21-1,15,CATPREGRVNQPQHF,TGTGCCACCCCTAGGGAGGGTAGGGTCAATCAGCCCCAGCATTTT
TRBJ2-3,.,.,TRBV27,16,CASFGGLPRITDTQYF,TGTGCCAGCTTCGGGGGGCTACCCAGGATAACAGATACGCAGTATTTT
TRBJ1-1,.,.,TRBV19,14,CASTRGRFNTEAFF,TGTGCCAGTACCCGAGGGCGGTTTAACACTGAAGCTTTCTTT
TRBJ2-2,.,.,TRBV2,13,CAGSLGEPGELFF,TGTGCCGGCAGCCTAGGGGAACCCGGGGAGCTGTTTTTT
TRBJ2-5,.,.,TRBV5-6,14,CASSLRGGGETQYF,TGTGCCAGCAGTCTCCGCGGGGGCGGGGAGACCCAGTACTTC
TRBJ2-3,.,.,TRBV18,15,CASSPLWREGDTQYF,TGTGCCAGCTCACCACTATGGAGAGAGGGAGATACGCAGTATTTT
TRBJ1-6,.,.,TRBV11-2,15,CASSLQVPDNSPLHF,TGTGCCAGCAGCCTGCAGGTCCCAGATAATTCACCCCTCCACTTT
TRBJ1-1,TRBD1,.,TRBV10-3,14,CAISLQGENTEAFF,TGTGCCATCAGCCTACAGGGGGAGAACACTGAAGCTTTCTTT
TRBJ1-6,.,once,TRBV19,13,CASQGGPNSPLHF,TGTGCCAGTCAAGGAGGCCCCAATTCACCCCTCCACTTT
TRBJ1-1,.,.,TRBV27,13,CASSLNMNTEAFF,TGTGCCAGCAGTTTAAACATGAACACTGAAGCTTTCTTT
TRBJ1-2,.,.,TRBV5-6,17,CASSLIGLGAGPYGYTF,TGTGCCAGCAGCTTAATTGGCCTCGGAGCAGGGCCCTATGGCTACACCTTC
TRBJ2-3,TRBD2,.,TRBV10-3,14,CAIASSGGIDTQYF,TGTGCCATTGCTTCCTCCGGGGGGATAGATACGCAGTATTTT
TRBJ2-7,TRBD2,few,TRBV4-2,18,CASSYQEVAGARNYEQYF,TGTGCCAGCAGCTACCAAGAGGTAGCGGGGGCCCGAAACTACGAGCAGTACTTC